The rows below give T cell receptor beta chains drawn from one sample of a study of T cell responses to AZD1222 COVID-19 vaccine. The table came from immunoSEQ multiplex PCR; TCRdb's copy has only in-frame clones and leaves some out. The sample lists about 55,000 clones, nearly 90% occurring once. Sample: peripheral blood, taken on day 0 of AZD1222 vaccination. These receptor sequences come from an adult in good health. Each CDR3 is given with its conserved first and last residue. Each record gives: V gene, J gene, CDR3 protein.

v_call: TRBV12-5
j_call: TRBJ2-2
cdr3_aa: CASGLTAQTGGELFF

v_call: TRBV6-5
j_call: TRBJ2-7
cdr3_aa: CASTRDTRSYEQYF

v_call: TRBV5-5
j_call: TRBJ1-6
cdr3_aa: CASSLAETNSPLHF

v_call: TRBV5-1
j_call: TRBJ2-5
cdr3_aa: CASSLRGGKETQYF

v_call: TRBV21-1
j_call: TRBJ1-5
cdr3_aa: CASTLKGVAGQPQHF

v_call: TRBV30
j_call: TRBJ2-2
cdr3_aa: CAWSPQGPGELFF

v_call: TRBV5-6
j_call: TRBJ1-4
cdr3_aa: CASSLGRGFGEKLFF

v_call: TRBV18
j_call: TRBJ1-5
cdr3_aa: CASSPGPWGQPQHF

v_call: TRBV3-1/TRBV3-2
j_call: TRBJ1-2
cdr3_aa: CASSHGRELYGYTF

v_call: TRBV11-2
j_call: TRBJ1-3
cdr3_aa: CASSLGAGNTIYF

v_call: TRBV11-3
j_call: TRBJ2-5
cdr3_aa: CASSLGGYSTTETQYF

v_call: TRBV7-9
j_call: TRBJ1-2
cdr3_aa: CASSDKEIYGYTF

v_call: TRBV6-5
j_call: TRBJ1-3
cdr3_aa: CASSYASRVSGNTIYF

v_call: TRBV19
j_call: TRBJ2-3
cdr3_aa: CASSLRRAGTDTQYF

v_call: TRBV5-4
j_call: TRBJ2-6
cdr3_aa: CASSPGGSSGANVLTF

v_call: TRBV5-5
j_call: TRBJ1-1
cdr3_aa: CASSQGLSNTEAFF

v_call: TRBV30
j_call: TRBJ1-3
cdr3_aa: CAWSPFGTDPGAIYF

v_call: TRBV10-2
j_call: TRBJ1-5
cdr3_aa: CASSGLSNQPQHF

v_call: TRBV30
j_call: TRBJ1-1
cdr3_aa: CAWRAAGARDPEAFF

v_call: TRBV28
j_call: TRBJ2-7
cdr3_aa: CASSLGGGGPSYEQYF

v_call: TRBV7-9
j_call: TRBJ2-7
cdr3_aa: CASSLMGPQYF

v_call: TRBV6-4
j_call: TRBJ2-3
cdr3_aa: CASSPTGEADTQYF

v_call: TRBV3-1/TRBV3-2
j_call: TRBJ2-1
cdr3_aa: CASSRTSGGPYNEQFF

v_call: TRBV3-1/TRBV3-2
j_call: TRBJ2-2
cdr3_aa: CASSQVMAQRGELFF

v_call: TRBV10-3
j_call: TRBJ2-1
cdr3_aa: CAISEGNEQFF

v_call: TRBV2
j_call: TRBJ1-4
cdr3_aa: CASSEQGVSGKLFF

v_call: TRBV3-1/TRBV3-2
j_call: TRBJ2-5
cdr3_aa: CASSQDPSGGQETQYF

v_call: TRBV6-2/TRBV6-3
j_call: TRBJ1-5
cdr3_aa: CASSQGRATQPQHF

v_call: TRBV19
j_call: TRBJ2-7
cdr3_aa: CASRTGTGLGEQYF

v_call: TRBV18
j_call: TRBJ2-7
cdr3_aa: CASSPPSGGSEQYF

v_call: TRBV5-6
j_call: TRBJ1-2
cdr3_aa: CASSHPGQNYGYTF

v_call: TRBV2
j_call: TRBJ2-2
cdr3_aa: CASRPGLANTGELFF

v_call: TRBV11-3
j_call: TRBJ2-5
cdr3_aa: CASSPETGGGETQYF

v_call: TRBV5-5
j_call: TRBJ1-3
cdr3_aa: CASSPSMGTGNTIYF

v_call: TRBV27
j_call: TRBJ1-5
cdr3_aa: CASSVRGGGQPQHF

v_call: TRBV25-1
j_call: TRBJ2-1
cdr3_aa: CASSERASVTNLNEQFF

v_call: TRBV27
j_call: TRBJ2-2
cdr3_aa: CASSLVFGAGELFF

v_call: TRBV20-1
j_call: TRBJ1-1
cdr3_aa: CSARVAVEAFF

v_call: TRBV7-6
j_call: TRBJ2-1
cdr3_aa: CASSFRPSGDNEQFF

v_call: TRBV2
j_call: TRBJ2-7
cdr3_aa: CASRSSWTYEQYF

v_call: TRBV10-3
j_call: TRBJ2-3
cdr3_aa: CAISVRTGGTDTQYF

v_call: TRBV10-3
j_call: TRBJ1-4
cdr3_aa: CAISSSGSIGEKLFF

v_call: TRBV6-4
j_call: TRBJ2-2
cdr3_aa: CASSDSRGGHTGELFF

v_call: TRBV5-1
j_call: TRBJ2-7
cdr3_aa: CASSLAGTAQRYEQYF

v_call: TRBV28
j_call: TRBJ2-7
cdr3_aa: CASSPSGETSYEQYF

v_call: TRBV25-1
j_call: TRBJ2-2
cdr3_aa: CASSDPGTGNTGELFF

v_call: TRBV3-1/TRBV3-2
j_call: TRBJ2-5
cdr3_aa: CASSPGTGMGETQYF

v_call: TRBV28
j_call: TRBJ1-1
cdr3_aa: CAADRVGTEAFF

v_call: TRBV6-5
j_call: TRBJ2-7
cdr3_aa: CASRPQGYEQYF

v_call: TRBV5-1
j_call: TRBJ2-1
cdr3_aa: CASSWGQTSYNEQFF